The present entry profiles one T cell receptor beta chain with its context. The antigen is unknown. Researchers took RNA transcripts and amplified the TCR beta CDR3 regions from them. First-round RT-PCR of the TCR CDR3 relied on the HTBI primer set. TCRdb reprocessed the multiplex PCR reads via MiXCR and lists one record per CDR3 protein. The sample gives 300,000 to 400,000 distinct CDR3 sequences, around a sixth of which show up once; approximately 49% is in the top ten. The data stem from a study of T cells in Graves' hyperthyroidism and ophthalmopathy. Study-wide findings and caveats: Most clonotypes expanded in thyroid above 0.001 were likewise present in blood.

This CDR3 is built from 14 residues. Germline CDR1 is SGHVS and CDR2 is FQNEAQ. V gave up 7 bases and J gave up 0 bases, with 12 bases separating them. Each diagnosis was grounded in clinical symptoms, serum thyroxine and TRAb, thyroid ultrasound, and orbital computed tomography. This TCR was sampled from a woman aged 45-60 years with Graves' hyperthyroidism. Sequenced input: blood. The V and J genes are TRBV7-8 and TRBJ1-2, with no clear D. CDR3 residues: CASKPQTSNYGYTF. The CDR3 region has the DNA TGTGCCAGCAAACCCCAAACTTCTAACTATGGCTACACCTTC.